This T cell receptor (beta chain) was sequenced during a study of blood T cell repertoires in COVID-19. Clones were sequenced by immunoSEQ multiplex PCR, and TCRdb holds only the in-frame ones, with some missing. The top ten clones hold about 5% of a sample with approximately 150,000 clones, around four fifths of them seen once. The V gene end was trimmed by 7 bases and the J gene end by 3 bases; junction bases not matched to a gene: 8. The CDR3 covers 13 residues. Germline CDR1 and CDR2: GTSNPN and SVGIG (reference sequence). The TCR originated in a human donor in a cohort sampled during active COVID-19. The rearrangement links TRBV30 to TRBJ2-7; TRBD1 agrees at 8 bases. Sequencing used peripheral blood. The CDR3 DNA is TGTGCCTTTGGACAGGGTAATTTCTACGAGCAGTACTTC. Protein: CAFGQGNFYEQYF.